This T cell receptor beta chain was profiled in a study of regulatory T cells in long-lasting Graves disease. The wider study: Newly diagnosed Graves' patients took antithyroid drugs under 3 months.

iRepertoire HTBI primers and Arm-PCR of CDR3 regions built TCR beta libraries. TCRdb re-analysed the multiplex PCR reads in MiXCR, keeping a single row per CDR3 protein. The sample contains roughly 380,000 distinct CDR3 sequences, approximately 15% of which appear only once. Stated time point: newly diagnosed GD, antithyroid drugs for less than 3 months. The TCR library was made from RNA extracted from PBMCs. This clonotype was detected many times. These records were also assigned to another study, of T cells in Graves' hyperthyroidism and ophthalmopathy.

The clonotype originates from a man between 35 and 55 years old with Graves disease. The sequencing here drew on peripheral blood mononuclear cells (PBMCs), taken at new diagnosis, from a patient treated with antithyroid drugs.

Here the CDR3 reads CATAGQLDGYTF. The CDR3 DNA is TGTGCCACTGCGGGACAGCTTGATGGCTACACCTTC. The V gene is TRBV6-1, the J gene TRBJ1-2; 7 bases are a match to TRBD1. Trimming took 10 bases from V and 6 from J; bases not matched to a gene: 8. The CDR3 has 12 residues. Germline CDR1 and CDR2: MNHNS and SASEGT.